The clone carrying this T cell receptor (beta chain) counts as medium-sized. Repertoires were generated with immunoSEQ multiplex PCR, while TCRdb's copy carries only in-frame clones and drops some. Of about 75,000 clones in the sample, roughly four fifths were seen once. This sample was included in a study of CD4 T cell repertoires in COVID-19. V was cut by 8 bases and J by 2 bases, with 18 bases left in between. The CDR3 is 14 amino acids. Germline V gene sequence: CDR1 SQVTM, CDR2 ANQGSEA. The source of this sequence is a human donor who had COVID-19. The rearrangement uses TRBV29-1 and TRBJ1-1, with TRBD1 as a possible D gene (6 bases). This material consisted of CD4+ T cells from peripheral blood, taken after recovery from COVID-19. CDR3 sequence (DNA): TGCAGCACGAAGAGGGGGGGCTCCAACACTGAAGCTTTCTTT. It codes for CSTKRGGSNTEAFF.